This T cell receptor beta chain emerged from a study of OX40 agonist ivuxolimab in advanced cancers. Study information: The group had a mean age of 60 years, ranged from roughly 23 to 79, and was around 86% male. Partial responses were recorded for three patients, including one with hepatocellular carcinoma and two with cutaneous melanoma.

Here immunoSEQ multiplex PCR was the method, and the copy in TCRdb shows in-frame clones only, minus some. The sample holds around 80,000 clones; more than 75% are singletons and the top ten take 2% to 3%. The germline V gene encodes CDR1 MGHRA and CDR2 YSYEKL. There are 16 residues in the CDR3. Trimming stripped 4 bases from V and 0 bases from J, with 13 bases between. The rearrangement uses TRBV4-1 and TRBJ1-3, with D perhaps TRBD1 (6 bases). The receptor comes from an adult with an advanced solid tumor such as melanoma, head and neck, liver or kidney cancer. The sample in question was CD4+ or CD8+ T cells sorted from blood, obtained in a trial of the OX40 agonist ivuxolimab. As DNA, the CDR3 is TGCGCCAGCAGCCCCCCGGGACAAATCTCTGGAAACACCATATATTTT. Protein product: CASSPPGQISGNTIYF.